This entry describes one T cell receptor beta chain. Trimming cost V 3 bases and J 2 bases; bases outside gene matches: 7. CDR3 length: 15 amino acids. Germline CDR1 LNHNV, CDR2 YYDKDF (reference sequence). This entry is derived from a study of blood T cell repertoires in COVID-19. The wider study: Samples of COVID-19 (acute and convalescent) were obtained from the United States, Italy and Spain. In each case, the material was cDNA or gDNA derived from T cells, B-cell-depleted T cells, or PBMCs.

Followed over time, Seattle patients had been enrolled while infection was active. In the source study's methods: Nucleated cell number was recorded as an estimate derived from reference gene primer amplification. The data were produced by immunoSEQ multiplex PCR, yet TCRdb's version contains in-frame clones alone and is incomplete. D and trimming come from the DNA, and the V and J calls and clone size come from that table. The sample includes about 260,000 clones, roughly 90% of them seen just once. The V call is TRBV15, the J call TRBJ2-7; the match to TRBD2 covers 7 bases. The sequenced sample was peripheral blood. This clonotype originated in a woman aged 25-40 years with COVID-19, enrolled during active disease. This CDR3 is CATSSGGSGAYEQYF. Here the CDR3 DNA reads TGTGCCACCAGCAGCGGCGGGAGTGGGGCCTACGAGCAGTACTTC.